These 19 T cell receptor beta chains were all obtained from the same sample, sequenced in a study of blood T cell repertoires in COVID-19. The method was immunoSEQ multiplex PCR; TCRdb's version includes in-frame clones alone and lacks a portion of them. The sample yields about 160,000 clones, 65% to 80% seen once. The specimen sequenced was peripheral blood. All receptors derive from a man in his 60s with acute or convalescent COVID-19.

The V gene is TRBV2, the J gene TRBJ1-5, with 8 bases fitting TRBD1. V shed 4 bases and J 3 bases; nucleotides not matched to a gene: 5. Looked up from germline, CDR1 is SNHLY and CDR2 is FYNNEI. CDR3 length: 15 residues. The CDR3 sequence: CASSGTGLVNQPQHF. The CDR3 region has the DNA TGTGCCAGCAGTGGGACAGGGCTGGTCAATCAGCCCCAGCATTTT.

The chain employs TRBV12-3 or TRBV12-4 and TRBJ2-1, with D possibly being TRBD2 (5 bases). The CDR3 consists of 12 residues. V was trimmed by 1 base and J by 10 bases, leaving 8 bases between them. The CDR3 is CASSLEGGEQFF. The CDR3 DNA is TGTGCCAGCAGTTTAGAGGGCGGGGAGCAGTTCTTC.

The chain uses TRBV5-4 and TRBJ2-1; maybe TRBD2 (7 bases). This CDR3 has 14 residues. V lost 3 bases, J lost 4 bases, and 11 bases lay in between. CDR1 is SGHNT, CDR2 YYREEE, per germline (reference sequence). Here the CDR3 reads CASSWGGGYNEQFF. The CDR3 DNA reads TGTGCCAGCAGCTGGGGGGGCGGGTACAATGAGCAGTTCTTC.

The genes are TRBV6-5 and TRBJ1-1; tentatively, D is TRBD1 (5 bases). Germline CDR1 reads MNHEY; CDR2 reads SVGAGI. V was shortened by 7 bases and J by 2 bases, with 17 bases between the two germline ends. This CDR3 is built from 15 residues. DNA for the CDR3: TGTGCCAGCATGCTCTCTGGAGGGGAAAACACTGAAGCTTTCTTT. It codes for CASMLSGGENTEAFF.

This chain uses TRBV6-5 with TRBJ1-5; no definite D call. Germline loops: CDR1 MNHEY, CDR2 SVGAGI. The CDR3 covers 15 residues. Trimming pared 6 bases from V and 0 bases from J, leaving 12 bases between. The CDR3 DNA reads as TGTGCCAGCAGACCAGGACTAAATAGCAATCAGCCCCAGCATTTT. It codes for CASRPGLNSNQPQHF.

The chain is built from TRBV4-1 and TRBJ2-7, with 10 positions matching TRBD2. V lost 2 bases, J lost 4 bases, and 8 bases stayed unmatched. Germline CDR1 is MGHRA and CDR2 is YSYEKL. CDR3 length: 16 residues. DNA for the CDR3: TGCGCCAGCAGCCAATTCCTAGCGGGGGAATCGTACGAGCAGTACTTC. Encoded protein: CASSQFLAGESYEQYF.

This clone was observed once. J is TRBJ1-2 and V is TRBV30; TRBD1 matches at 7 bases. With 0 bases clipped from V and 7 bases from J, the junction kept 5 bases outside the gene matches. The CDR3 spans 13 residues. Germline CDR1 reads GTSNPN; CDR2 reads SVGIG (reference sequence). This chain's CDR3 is CAWSVQQGPGYTF. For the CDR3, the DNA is TGTGCCTGGAGTGTACAACAGGGGCCTGGCTACACCTTC. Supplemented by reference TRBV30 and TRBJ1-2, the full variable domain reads SQTIHQWPATLVQPVGSPLSLECTVEGTSNPNLYWYRQAAGRGLQLLFYSVGIGQISSEVPQNLSASRPQDRQFILSSKKLLLSDSGFYLCAWSVQQGPGYTFGSGTRLTVV.

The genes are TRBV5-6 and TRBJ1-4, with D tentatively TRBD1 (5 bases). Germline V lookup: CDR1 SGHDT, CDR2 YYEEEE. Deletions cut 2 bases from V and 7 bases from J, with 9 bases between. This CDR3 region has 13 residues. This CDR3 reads CASSFREGEKLFF. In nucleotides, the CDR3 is TGTGCCAGCAGCTTCAGGGAGGGTGAAAAACTGTTTTTT.

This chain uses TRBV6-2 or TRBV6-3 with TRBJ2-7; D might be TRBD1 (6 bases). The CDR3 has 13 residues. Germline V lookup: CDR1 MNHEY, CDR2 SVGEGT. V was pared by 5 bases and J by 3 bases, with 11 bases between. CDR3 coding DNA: TGTGCCAGCAGTGTGGGACACCGCTACGAGCAGTACTTC. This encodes CASSVGHRYEQYF.

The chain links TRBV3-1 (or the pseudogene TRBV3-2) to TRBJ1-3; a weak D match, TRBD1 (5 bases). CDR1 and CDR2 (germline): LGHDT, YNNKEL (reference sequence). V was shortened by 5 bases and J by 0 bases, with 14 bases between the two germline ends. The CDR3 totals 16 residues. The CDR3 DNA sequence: TGTGCCAGCAGCTTTATACAGGATAACTCTGGAAACACCATATATTTT. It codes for CASSFIQDNSGNTIYF.

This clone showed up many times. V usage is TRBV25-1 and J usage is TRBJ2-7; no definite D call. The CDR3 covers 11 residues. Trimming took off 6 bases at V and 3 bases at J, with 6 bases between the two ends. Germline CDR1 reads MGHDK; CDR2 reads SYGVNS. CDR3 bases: TGTGCCAGCAGCTCCCTCTACGAGCAGTACTTC. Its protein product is CASSSLYEQYF.

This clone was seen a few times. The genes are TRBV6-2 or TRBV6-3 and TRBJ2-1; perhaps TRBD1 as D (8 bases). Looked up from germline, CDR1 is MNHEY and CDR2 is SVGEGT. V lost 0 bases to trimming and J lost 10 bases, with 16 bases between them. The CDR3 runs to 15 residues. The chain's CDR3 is CASSYSGTGGVEQFF. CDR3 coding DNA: TGTGCCAGCAGTTACTCAGGCACAGGGGGGGTCGAGCAGTTCTTC.

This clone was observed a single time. This CDR3 is CASSLGRGPIFDEKLFF. CDR3 DNA: TGTGCCAGTAGTCTAGGACGCGGCCCCATCTTTGATGAAAAACTGTTTTTT. The chain uses TRBV19 and TRBJ1-4, with D unclear. CDR1 is LNHDA, CDR2 SQIVND, per germline (reference sequence). V was clipped by 5 bases and J by 6 bases, with 22 bases between them. The CDR3 loop spans 17 amino acids.

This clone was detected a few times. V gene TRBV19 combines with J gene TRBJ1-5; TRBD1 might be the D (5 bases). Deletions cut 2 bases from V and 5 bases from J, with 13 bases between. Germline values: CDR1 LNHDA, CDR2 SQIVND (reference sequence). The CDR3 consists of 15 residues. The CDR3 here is CASSILGVTDQPQHF. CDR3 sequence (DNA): TGTGCCAGTAGTATACTAGGGGTTACGGATCAGCCCCAGCATTTT.

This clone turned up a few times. This CDR3 is CASSLHQGGYGYTF. In nucleotides, the CDR3 is TGTGCCAGCAGCTTACATCAGGGGGGCTATGGCTACACCTTC. The chain has TRBV11-2 and TRBJ1-2; 7 positions match TRBD1. Germline CDR1 SGHAT, CDR2 FQNNGV. There are 14 residues in the CDR3. V was clipped by 2 bases and J by 4 bases; unmatched bases: 4.

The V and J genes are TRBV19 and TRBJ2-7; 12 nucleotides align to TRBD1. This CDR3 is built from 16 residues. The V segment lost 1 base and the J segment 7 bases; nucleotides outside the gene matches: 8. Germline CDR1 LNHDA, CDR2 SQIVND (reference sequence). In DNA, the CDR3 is TGTGCCAGTAGTATAGGCTCCGGGACAGGGGGCTCTGAGCAGTACTTC. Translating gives CASSIGSGTGGSEQYF.

CDR3 sequence (DNA): TGTGCCAGTAGTATTTACAGCGGGGACAATGAGCAGTTCTTC. This codes for CASSIYSGDNEQFF. The genes are TRBV19 and TRBJ2-1; 7 bases map to TRBD2. CDR1 is LNHDA, CDR2 SQIVND, per germline (reference sequence). Trimming took 3 bases from V and 5 from J; bases not matched to a gene: 4. The CDR3 contains 14 residues.

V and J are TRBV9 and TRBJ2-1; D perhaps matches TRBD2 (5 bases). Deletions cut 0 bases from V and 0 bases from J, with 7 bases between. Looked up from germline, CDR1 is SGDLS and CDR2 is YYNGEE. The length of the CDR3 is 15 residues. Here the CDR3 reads CASSVAGNSYNEQFF. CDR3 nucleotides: TGTGCCAGCAGCGTAGCGGGGAACTCCTACAATGAGCAGTTCTTC.

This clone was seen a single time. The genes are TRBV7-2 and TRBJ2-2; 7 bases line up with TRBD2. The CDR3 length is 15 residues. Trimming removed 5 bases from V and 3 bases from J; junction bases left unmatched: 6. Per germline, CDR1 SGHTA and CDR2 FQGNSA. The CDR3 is CASSLRGRDTGELFF. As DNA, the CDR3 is TGTGCCAGCAGCCTCCGGGGGAGGGACACCGGGGAGCTGTTTTTT.